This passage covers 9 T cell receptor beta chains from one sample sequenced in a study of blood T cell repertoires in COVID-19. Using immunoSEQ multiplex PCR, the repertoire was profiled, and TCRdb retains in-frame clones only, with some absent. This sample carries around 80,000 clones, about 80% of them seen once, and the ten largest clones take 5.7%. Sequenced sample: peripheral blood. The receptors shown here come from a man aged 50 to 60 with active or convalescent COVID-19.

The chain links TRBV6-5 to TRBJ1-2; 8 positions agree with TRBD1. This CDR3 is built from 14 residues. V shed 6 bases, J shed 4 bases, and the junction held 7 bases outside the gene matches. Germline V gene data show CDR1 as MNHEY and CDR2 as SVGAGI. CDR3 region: CASSREQGAYGYTF. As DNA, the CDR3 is TGTGCCAGCAGCCGCGAGCAGGGGGCCTATGGCTACACCTTC.

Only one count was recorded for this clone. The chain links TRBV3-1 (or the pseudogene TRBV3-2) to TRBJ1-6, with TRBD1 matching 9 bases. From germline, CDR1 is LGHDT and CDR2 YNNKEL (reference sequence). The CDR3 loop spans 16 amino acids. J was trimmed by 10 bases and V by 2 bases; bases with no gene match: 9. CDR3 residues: CASSQNVGQGNSPLHF. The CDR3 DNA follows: TGTGCCAGCAGCCAAAATGTTGGACAGGGGAACTCACCCCTCCACTTT.

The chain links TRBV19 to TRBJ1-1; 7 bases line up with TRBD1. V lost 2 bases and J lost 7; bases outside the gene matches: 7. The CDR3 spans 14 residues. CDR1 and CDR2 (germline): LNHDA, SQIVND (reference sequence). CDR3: CASSIWETGSEAFF. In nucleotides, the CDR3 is TGTGCCAGTAGTATATGGGAGACAGGGAGTGAAGCTTTCTTT.

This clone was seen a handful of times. The CDR3: CASKSFELEQYF. The DNA for the CDR3 is TGTGCCAGCAAGTCTTTCGAGTTAGAGCAGTACTTC. The V and J genes are TRBV24-1 and TRBJ2-7, with D unclear. Between the trimmed V and J ends, which lost 11 bases and 7 bases, there was a span of 17 bases. CDR3 length: 12 amino acids. The germline CDR1 and CDR2 sequences are KGHDR and SFDVKD.

DNA of the CDR3: TGTGCCACCCGGGAGTTGACCAATTCACCCCTCCACTTT. Encoded protein: CATRELTNSPLHF. J is TRBJ1-6 and V is TRBV27; no reliable D call. The CDR3 has 13 residues. From germline, CDR1 is MNHEY and CDR2 SMNVEV (reference sequence). Trimming shortened V by 10 bases and J by 7 bases, and 14 bases separated the two germline ends.

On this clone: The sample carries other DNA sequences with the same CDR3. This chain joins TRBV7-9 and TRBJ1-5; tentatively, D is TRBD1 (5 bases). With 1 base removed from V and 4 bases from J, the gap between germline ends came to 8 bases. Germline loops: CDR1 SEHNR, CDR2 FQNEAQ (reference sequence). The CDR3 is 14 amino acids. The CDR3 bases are TGTGCCAGCAGCTTAGGGGGGAGGAATCAGCCCCAGCATTTT. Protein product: CASSLGGRNQPQHF.

The CDR3 nucleotides are TGTGCCATGGAAGACAGGAACACCGGGGAGCTGTTTTTT. This sequence encodes CAMEDRNTGELFF. The genes are TRBV10-3 and TRBJ2-2, with D maybe TRBD1 (5 bases). Trimming left V 9 bases short and J 1 base short, with 9 bases between. Germline lookup yields CDR1 ENHRY and CDR2 SYGVKD. CDR3 length: 13 residues.

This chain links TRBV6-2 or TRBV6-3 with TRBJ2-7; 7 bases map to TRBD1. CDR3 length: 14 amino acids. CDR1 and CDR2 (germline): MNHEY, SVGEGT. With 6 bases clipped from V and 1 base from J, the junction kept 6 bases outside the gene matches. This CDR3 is CASSETGNSYEQYF. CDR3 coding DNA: TGTGCCAGCAGCGAGACAGGGAATTCCTACGAGCAGTACTTC.

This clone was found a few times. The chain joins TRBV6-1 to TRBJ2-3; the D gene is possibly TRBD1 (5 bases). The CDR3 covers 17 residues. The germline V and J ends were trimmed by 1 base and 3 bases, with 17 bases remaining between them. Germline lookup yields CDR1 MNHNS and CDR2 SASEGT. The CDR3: CASSEVDVRVSTDTQYF. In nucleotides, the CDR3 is TGTGCCAGCAGTGAAGTTGACGTCAGGGTATCAACAGATACGCAGTATTTT.